Following are 26 T cell receptor beta chains from one sample sequenced in a study of PD-L1 blockade in urothelial cancer. Only in-frame clones appear in the TCRdb table, and some are missing; sequencing was by immunoSEQ multiplex PCR. Of tens of thousands of clones in the sample, roughly 86% were seen once. Time point in this sample: pretreatment peripheral blood. The starting material was PBMCs, obtained around atezolizumab (anti-PD-L1) treatment. The receptors come from a man in his fifties or sixties with urothelial cancer.

V and J are TRBV11-2 and TRBJ2-3; perhaps TRBD2 as D (5 bases). There are 13 residues in the CDR3. With 5 bases removed from V and 4 bases from J, the gap between germline ends came to 10 bases. Germline V gene data show CDR1 as SGHAT and CDR2 as FQNNGV. The CDR3 coding sequence is TGTGCCAGCAGCGCACTAGTAGCAGATACGCAGTATTTT. Encoded protein: CASSALVADTQYF.

The genes are TRBV19 and TRBJ1-2, with D perhaps TRBD1 (5 bases). The CDR3 is made up of 13 amino acids. Germline V gene sequence: CDR1 LNHDA, CDR2 SQIVND (reference sequence). The V gene lost 2 bases and the J gene lost 7 bases, with 11 bases spanning the gap. This chain's CDR3 is CASSISGKTGYTF. The CDR3 DNA follows: TGTGCCAGTAGTATATCAGGGAAGACTGGCTACACCTTC.

The table lists this clone with a few counts. The chain carries TRBV6-1 and TRBJ1-1; no firm D call. Germline V lookup: CDR1 MNHNS, CDR2 SASEGT. The CDR3 totals 14 residues. The V end lost 7 bases, the J end lost 2 bases, and 14 bases lay between the germline ends. This CDR3 reads CASTSPVDNTEAFF. The CDR3 region has the DNA TGTGCCAGCACTTCCCCGGTCGATAACACTGAAGCTTTCTTT.

To note about this clone: Other DNA sequences from this sample encode an identical CDR3 as well. The chain has TRBV6-1 and TRBJ1-2; tentative D call: TRBD1 (5 bases). The germline V and J ends were trimmed by 0 bases and 4 bases, with 12 bases remaining between them. This CDR3 contains 15 residues. Germline CDR1 and CDR2: MNHNS and SASEGT. CDR3 residues: CASSEAVGGIYGYTF. The CDR3 DNA follows: TGTGCCAGCAGTGAAGCTGTGGGGGGAATCTATGGCTACACCTTC.

V gene TRBV19 combines with J gene TRBJ2-3; 12 bases map to TRBD2. This CDR3 contains 15 residues. The J segment lost 3 bases and the V segment lost 6 bases, leaving 4 bases of the junction unmatched. Germline V gene lookup returns CDR1 LNHDA and CDR2 SQIVND (reference sequence). The CDR3: CASRLTSGGTDTQYF. The CDR3 DNA follows: TGTGCCAGTAGGCTAACTAGCGGGGGGACAGATACGCAGTATTTT.

V usage is TRBV9 and J usage is TRBJ2-6; D call uncertain. This CDR3 spans 16 amino acids. Germline V lookup: CDR1 SGDLS, CDR2 YYNGEE. Trimming shortened V by 4 bases and J by 1 base, and 12 bases separated the two germline ends. This CDR3 reads CASSPLRSSGANVLTF. CDR3 in DNA: TGTGCCAGCAGCCCCCTGAGAAGTTCTGGGGCCAACGTCCTGACTTTC.

The chain couples TRBV7-3 to TRBJ2-5; D is unresolved. Germline V gene data show CDR1 as SGHTA and CDR2 as FQGTGA. V dropped 1 base and J dropped 5 bases, with 8 bases sitting between them. CDR3 length: 13 amino acids. Here the CDR3 DNA reads TGTGCCAGCAGCTTAATCCCCCGGGAGACCCAGTACTTC. Encoded protein: CASSLIPRETQYF.

About this clone: Other DNA sequences of this sample code for an identical CDR3. The chain uses TRBV30 and TRBJ2-3; D is unresolved. V lost 3 bases and J 1 base, leaving 5 bases between the germline ends. The germline V gene encodes CDR1 GTSNPN and CDR2 SVGIG (reference sequence). The CDR3 covers 12 residues. The CDR3: CAWSPGTDTQYF. The DNA for the CDR3 is TGTGCCTGGAGCCCCGGCACAGATACGCAGTATTTT.

This rearrangement joins TRBV5-1 to TRBJ1-1; D not resolved. Germline CDR1 is SGHRS and CDR2 is YFSETQ. The ends were cut back, 1 base at V and 1 base at J, with 11 bases in the middle. The CDR3 spans 15 residues. CDR3 bases: TGCGCCAGCAGCTTGTCTCGCGGCGGGAACACTGAAGCTTTCTTT. This codes for CASSLSRGGNTEAFF.

The gene calls are TRBV30 and TRBJ1-1, with no clear D. The CDR3 is made up of 13 amino acids. Germline V lookup: CDR1 GTSNPN, CDR2 SVGIG (reference sequence). V was clipped by 0 bases and J by 6 bases, with 11 bases between them. In DNA form, the CDR3 reads TGTGCCTGGAGTGTCGGTATAAATTCTGAAGCTTTCTTT. Translating it yields CAWSVGINSEAFF.

The chain is built from TRBV11-3 and TRBJ2-6, with 8 positions matching TRBD1. Germline values: CDR1 SGHNT, CDR2 YENEEA. The CDR3 has 17 residues. V shed 2 bases, J shed 4 bases, and the junction held 7 bases outside the gene matches. The CDR3 loop is CASSLWTGSGGANVLTF. CDR3 coding DNA: TGTGCCAGCAGCTTATGGACAGGGTCTGGAGGGGCCAACGTCCTGACTTTC. The whole variable domain, filled in from reference TRBV11-3 and TRBJ2-6, reads EAGVVQSPRYKIIEKKQPVAFWCNPISGHNTLYWYLQNLGQGPELLIRYENEEAVDDSQLPKDRFSAERLKGVDSTLKIQPAELGDSAVYLCASSLWTGSGGANVLTFGAGSRLTVL.

The chain is built from TRBV6-1 and TRBJ1-2; 8 positions agree with TRBD1. The J segment lost 7 bases and the V segment lost 6 bases, leaving 7 bases of the junction unmatched. The CDR3 has 13 amino acids. Germline V gene sequence: CDR1 MNHNS, CDR2 SASEGT. Here the CDR3 reads CASRYQGARGYTF. The DNA for the CDR3 is TGTGCCAGCAGGTATCAGGGGGCGCGTGGCTACACCTTC.

The chain couples TRBV5-1 to TRBJ2-7; a possible D gene is TRBD2 (6 bases). The CDR3 has 16 amino acids. V lost 4 bases to trimming and J lost 0 bases, with 17 bases between them. Germline V gives CDR1 SGHRS, CDR2 YFSETQ. The CDR3 DNA reads TGCGCCAGCAGCCCCAACACCGGAGGGGCCTCCTACGAGCAGTACTTC. Its protein is CASSPNTGGASYEQYF.

This clone has only one observation. This chain connects TRBV19 to TRBJ1-6, with D hard to call. The length of the CDR3 is 13 residues. Germline V gene lookup returns CDR1 LNHDA and CDR2 SQIVND (reference sequence). V dropped 5 bases and J dropped 7 bases, with 9 bases sitting between them. CDR3: CASSAELNSPLHF. Written as DNA, the CDR3 is TGTGCCAGTAGTGCCGAGTTGAATTCACCCCTCCACTTT.

This clone was picked up a small number of times. The CDR3 loop reads CAWSSRGSNYGYTF. The CDR3 coding sequence is TGTGCCTGGAGTTCCAGGGGATCTAACTATGGCTACACCTTC. This chain uses TRBV30 with TRBJ1-2; D perhaps matches TRBD1 (6 bases). The V end was cut by 2 bases, the J end by 0 bases, with 10 bases between. In germline, CDR1 is GTSNPN, CDR2 SVGIG (reference sequence). The CDR3 consists of 14 residues.

The J gene is TRBJ2-2, the V gene TRBV5-1, with 10 bases lining up with TRBD1. Per germline, CDR1 SGHRS and CDR2 YFSETQ. Trimming cost V 7 bases and J 4 bases; bases outside gene matches: 10. The CDR3 contains 16 residues. The CDR3 sequence is CASLPTGGIATGELFF. CDR3 in DNA: TGCGCCAGCTTACCGACAGGGGGCATAGCCACCGGGGAGCTGTTTTTT.

The chain has TRBV21-1 and TRBJ2-1; TRBD2 is the table's D call and was not checked against the DNA. TRBV21-1 is assigned pseudogene status. The CDR3 runs 15 residues. DNA of the CDR3: TGTGCCAGCAGCAAAGCCGAGCGGTGGGTCGATGAGCAGTTCTTC. This translates into CASSKAERWVDEQFF.

This clone was recorded once. The chain employs TRBV19 and TRBJ1-1; 8 bases are shared with TRBD1. The germline V gene has CDR1 LNHDA and CDR2 SQIVND (reference sequence). The CDR3 loop spans 11 amino acids. J gave up 11 bases and V 5 bases, and 4 bases lay outside the gene matches. The CDR3 region is CASSYRDRAFF. The CDR3 nucleotides read TGTGCCAGTAGTTACCGGGACAGGGCTTTCTTT.

The DNA for the CDR3 is TGTGCCAGCAGTGACGAAGGGGTAGAGACCCAGTACTTC. It specifies CASSDEGVETQYF. The chain uses TRBV2 and TRBJ2-5, with TRBD1 as a possible D gene (5 bases). The CDR3 sequence is 13 residues long. Germline V gives CDR1 SNHLY, CDR2 FYNNEI. Trimming removed 3 bases at V and 4 bases at J, with 9 bases between.

The V gene is TRBV7-3, the J gene TRBJ2-1; weak D call: TRBD2 (7 bases). Trimming shortened V by 5 bases and J by 8 bases, and 22 bases separated the two germline ends. The germline CDR1 and CDR2 sequences are SGHTA and FQGTGA. The CDR3 loop spans 16 amino acids. CDR3 DNA: TGTGCCAGCAGCCCGATGGGGGGCGGGGGTAGCTATGAGCAGTTCTTC. Amino acids: CASSPMGGGGSYEQFF.

The chain's CDR3 is CASRPGQGVATNEKLFF. In DNA, the CDR3 is TGTGCCAGTAGACCGGGACAGGGGGTTGCAACTAATGAAAAACTGTTTTTT. The chain carries TRBV19 and TRBJ1-4; 11 bases are a match to TRBD1. CDR1 and CDR2 from the germline V gene are LNHDA and SQIVND (reference sequence). J was trimmed by 0 bases and V by 6 bases; bases with no gene match: 6. The CDR3 loop spans 17 amino acids.

The CDR3 reads CASSPPGGGGETQYF. CDR3 nucleotide sequence: TGCGCCAGCAGTCCCCCGGGCGGGGGGGGAGAGACCCAGTACTTC. The genes are TRBV10-2 and TRBJ2-5; 9 bases agree with TRBD2. CDR3 size: 15 residues. J gave up 4 bases and V 5 bases, and 8 bases lay outside the gene matches. Germline V CDR1 and CDR2: WSHSY, SAAADI.

The V and J genes are TRBV13 and TRBJ1-1; 8 bases are shared with TRBD1. The CDR3 has 14 amino acids. The J segment lost 6 bases and the V segment lost 5 bases, leaving 8 bases of the junction unmatched. The germline gives CDR1 PRHDT, CDR2 FYEKMQ (reference sequence). Written as DNA, the CDR3 is TGTGCCAGCAGCCCGACAGGGGTTAACGCTGAAGCTTTCTTT. Translation gives CASSPTGVNAEAFF. Variable domain in full (rest from reference TRBV13 and TRBJ1-1): AAGVIQSPRHLIKEKRETATLKCYPIPRHDTVYWYQQGPGQDPQFLISFYEKMQSDKGSIPDRFSAQQFSDYHSELNMSSLELGDSALYFCASSPTGVNAEAFFGQGTRLTVV.

A remark on this clone: A junction boundary mismatches the germline segment, possibly from a read error. This chain links TRBV7-7 with TRBJ2-5, with D perhaps matching TRBD1 (5 bases). This CDR3 is 18 amino acids long. Germline V gene lookup returns CDR1 SSHAT and CDR2 FNYEAQ (reference sequence). CDR3 sequence reads: CASSLRVWGQGVSETQYF. In nucleotides, the CDR3 is TGTGCTAGCAGCTTAAGAGTGTGGGGCCAAGGGGTCTCGGAGACCCAGTACTTC.

The V and J genes are TRBV28 and TRBJ1-5, with D possibly being TRBD1 (6 bases). V shed 7 bases and J shed 4 bases, with 14 bases lying between them. This CDR3 contains 14 residues. The germline V gene has CDR1 MDHEN and CDR2 SYDVKM. CDR3 bases: TGTGCCAGCAAGGAAGGGGGAAGAAATCAGCCCCAGCATTTT. It yields the protein CASKEGGRNQPQHF.

The gene calls are TRBV5-1 and TRBJ2-7; 8 positions agree with TRBD2. J lost 4 bases, V lost 0 bases, and 6 bases had no gene match. Germline CDR1 is SGHRS and CDR2 is YFSETQ. The CDR3 consists of 15 residues. The CDR3 sequence: CASSLAQRGSYEQYF. The CDR3 DNA sequence: TGCGCCAGCAGCTTGGCCCAGCGGGGGAGTTACGAGCAGTACTTC.